This T cell receptor beta chain was documented in a study of shared clonotypes between healthy human individuals. Genomic DNA of each subset was evenly split across several immunoSEQ plates. Each PCR replicate from the sorted subsets contained about 200 ng DNA, which is tens of thousands of T cell genomes. The table came from immunoSEQ multiplex PCR; TCRdb's copy has only in-frame clones and leaves some out. The table shows a few million clones, with more than 85% occurring only once. Negatively enriched CD4+ T cells were divided by CD45RA into naive and memory. V lost 8 bases to trimming and J lost 11 bases, with 24 bases between them. From germline, CDR1 is MGHDK and CDR2 SYGVNS. This CDR3 comprises 14 residues.

Sequenced: naive CD4+ T cells from PBMCs. Stated subset: CD45RA+ positively selected. The origin of this receptor is a man in his late teens or twenties in good health. Some clones in this sample may be carry-over from other donors' samples. This chain links TRBV25-1 with TRBJ2-5; D may match TRBD1 or TRBD2 (6 bases each). This chain's CDR3 is CASQGGTLGIQQYF. CDR3 DNA: TGTGCCAGCCAAGGGGGGACCCTCGGAATCCAGCAGTACTTC.